Many counts were recorded for the clone carrying this T cell receptor beta chain. What it recognizes is unknown. The ends were cut back, 0 bases at V and 3 bases at J, with 12 bases in the middle. The CDR3 runs 15 residues. Germline V CDR1 and CDR2: DFQATT, SNEGSKA (reference sequence). This specimen belongs to a study of neurological immune-mediated disorders. Study results and limitations: Because no CDR3 amino acid sequences were shared across subjects by expanded clones, private repertoires were suggested in all groups. The authors found no clinical or MRI feature associated with the multiple sclerosis repertoire cluster.

With 10-nucleotide random UMIs, 5'RACE was used to make the cDNA. A single record per CDR3 protein comes from TCRdb applying MiXCR to the 5' RACE reads. The sample includes about 60,000 distinct CDR3 sequences, around 4% of them seen just once. The source of this sequence is a man aged 30 to 39 with multiple sclerosis. The chain joins TRBV20-1 to TRBJ1-5, with D tentatively TRBD1 (5 bases). The specimen was PBMCs. In nucleotides, the CDR3 is TGCAGTGCTAGAGATTTAGACAGACCCAATCAGCCCCAGCATTTT. It codes for CSARDLDRPNQPQHF.